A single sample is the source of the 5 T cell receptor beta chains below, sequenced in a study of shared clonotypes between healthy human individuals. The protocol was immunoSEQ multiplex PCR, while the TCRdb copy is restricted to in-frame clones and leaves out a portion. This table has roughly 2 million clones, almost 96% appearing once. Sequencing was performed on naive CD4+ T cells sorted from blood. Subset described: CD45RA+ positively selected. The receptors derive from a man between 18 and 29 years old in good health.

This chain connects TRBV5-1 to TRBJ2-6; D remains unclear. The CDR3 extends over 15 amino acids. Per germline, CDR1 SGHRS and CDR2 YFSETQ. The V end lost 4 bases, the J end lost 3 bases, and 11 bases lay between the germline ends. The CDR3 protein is CASSPVISGANVLTF. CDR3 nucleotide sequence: TGCGCCAGCAGCCCTGTTATAAGTGGGGCCAACGTCCTGACTTTC.

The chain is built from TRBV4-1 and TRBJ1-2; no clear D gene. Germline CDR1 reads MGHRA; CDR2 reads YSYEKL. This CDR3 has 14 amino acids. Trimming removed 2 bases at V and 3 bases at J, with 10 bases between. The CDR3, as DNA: TGCGCCAGCAGCCAAATGCGTGGGGACTATGGCTACACCTTC. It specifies CASSQMRGDYGYTF.

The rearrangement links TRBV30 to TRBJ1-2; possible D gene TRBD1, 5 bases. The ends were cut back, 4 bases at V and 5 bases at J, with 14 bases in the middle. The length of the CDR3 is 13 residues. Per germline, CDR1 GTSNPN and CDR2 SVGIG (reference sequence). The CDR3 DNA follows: TGTGCCTGGATTGCTAGGGCAGGGTATGGCTACACCTTC. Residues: CAWIARAGYGYTF. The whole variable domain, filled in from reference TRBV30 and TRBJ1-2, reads SQTIHQWPATLVQPVGSPLSLECTVEGTSNPNLYWYRQAAGRGLQLLFYSVGIGQISSEVPQNLSASRPQDRQFILSSKKLLLSDSGFYLCAWIARAGYGYTFGSGTRLTVV.

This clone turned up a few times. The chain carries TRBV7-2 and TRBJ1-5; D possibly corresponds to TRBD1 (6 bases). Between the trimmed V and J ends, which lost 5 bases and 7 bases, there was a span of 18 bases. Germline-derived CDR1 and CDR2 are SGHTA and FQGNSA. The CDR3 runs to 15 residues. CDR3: CASSQDTGSRQPQHF. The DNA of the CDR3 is TGTGCCAGCAGCCAAGACACAGGGTCTCGGCAGCCCCAGCATTTT.

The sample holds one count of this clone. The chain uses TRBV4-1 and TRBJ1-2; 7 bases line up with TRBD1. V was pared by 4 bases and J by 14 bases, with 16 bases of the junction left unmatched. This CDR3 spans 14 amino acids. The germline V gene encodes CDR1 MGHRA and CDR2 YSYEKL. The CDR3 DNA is TGCGCCAGCAGCCCGCTAGGGGGGACAGTTGATATTACCTTC. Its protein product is CASSPLGGTVDITF.